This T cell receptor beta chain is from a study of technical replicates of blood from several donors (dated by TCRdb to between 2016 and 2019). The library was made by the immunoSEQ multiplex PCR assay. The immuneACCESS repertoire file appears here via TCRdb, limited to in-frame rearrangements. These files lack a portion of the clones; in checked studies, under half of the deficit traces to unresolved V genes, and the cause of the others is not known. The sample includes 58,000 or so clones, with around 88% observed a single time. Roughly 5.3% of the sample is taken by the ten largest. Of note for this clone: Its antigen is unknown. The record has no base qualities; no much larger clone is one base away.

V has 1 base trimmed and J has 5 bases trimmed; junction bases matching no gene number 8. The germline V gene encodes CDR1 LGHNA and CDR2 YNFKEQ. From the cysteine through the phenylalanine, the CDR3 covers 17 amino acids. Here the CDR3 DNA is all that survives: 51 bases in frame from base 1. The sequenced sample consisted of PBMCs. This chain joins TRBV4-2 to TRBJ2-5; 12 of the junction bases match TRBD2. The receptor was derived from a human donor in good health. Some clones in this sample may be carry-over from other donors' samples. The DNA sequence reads TGTGCCAGCAGCCAAGGTTCTAGCGGGGGGGCGGAGGAGACCCAGTACTTC. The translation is CASSQGSSGGAEETQYF.